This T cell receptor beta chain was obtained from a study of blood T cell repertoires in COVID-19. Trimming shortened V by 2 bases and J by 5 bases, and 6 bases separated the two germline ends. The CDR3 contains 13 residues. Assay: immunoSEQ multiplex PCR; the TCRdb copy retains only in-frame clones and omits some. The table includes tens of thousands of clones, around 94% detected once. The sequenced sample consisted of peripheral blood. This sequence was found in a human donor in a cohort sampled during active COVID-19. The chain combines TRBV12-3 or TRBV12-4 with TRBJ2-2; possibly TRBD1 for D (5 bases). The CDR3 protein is CASSLQGTGELFF. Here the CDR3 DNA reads TGTGCCAGCAGTTTACAGGGTACCGGGGAGCTGTTTTTT.